This T cell receptor beta chain originates from a study of T cells in Graves' hyperthyroidism and ophthalmopathy. Regarding the study as a whole: Progression to ophthalmopathy was predicted a median of roughly 6.6 months early.

Details on this clonotype: The antigen remains unidentified.

Exclusion followed for patients with uncontrolled infection, other autoimmune disease, pregnancy or lactation. The source material, RNA transcripts, was used to amplify TCR beta CDR3 regions. A set of HTBI primers served as the primers for a first-round RT-PCR of the TCR CDR3. TCRdb called the multiplex PCR reads again in MiXCR, with one record for every CDR3 protein. The table records 540,000 or so distinct CDR3 sequences, about half of them present only once. Material for sequencing was peripheral blood or thyroid tissue (not recorded which). The receptor comes from an adult woman with Graves' disease, either hyperthyroidism or ophthalmopathy (not recorded which).

CDR3 coding DNA: TGTGCCAGCAGTTTGTGGGACAGGGCCAATGAAGCTTTCTTT. Protein sequence: CASSLWDRANEAFF. The chain recombines TRBV12-3 or TRBV12-4 with TRBJ1-1, with 9 bases that match TRBD1. CDR3 length: 14 residues. The trim removed 3 bases at V and 7 bases at J, leaving 6 bases unmatched.